The 14 T cell receptor beta chains given below trace back to one sample, sequenced in a study of T cell responses to AZD1222 COVID-19 vaccine. The repertoire was sequenced with immunoSEQ multiplex PCR; TCRdb's copy has only in-frame clones and lacks some. This sample carries 68,000 or so clones, around four fifths of them seen once, and the ten largest clones take around an eighth. This specimen consisted of peripheral blood, obtained on day 0 of AZD1222 vaccination. The receptors were sampled from an adult in good health.

The chain joins TRBV7-9 to TRBJ1-1; D is uncertain. The CDR3 is made up of 12 amino acids. The ends were cut back, 5 bases at V and 4 bases at J, with 8 bases in the middle. Per germline, CDR1 SEHNR and CDR2 FQNEAQ (reference sequence). DNA of the CDR3: TGTGCCAGCAGCGGCCGGTCCACTGAAGCTTTCTTT. It encodes CASSGRSTEAFF.

This clone was found a few times. This CDR3 is also generated by other DNA sequences in the sample. The gene calls are TRBV18 and TRBJ1-5; TRBD1 agrees at 11 bases. CDR3 size: 17 residues. Germline V lookup: CDR1 KGHSH, CDR2 LQKENI. V lost 0 bases, J lost 6 bases, and 7 bases stayed unmatched. The CDR3 DNA sequence: TGTGCCAGCTCACCACCGTCTGGGACAGGGGGTAGTCAGCCCCAGCATTTT. Translation: CASSPPSGTGGSQPQHF. The full variable domain, rest sourced from reference TRBV18 and TRBJ1-5, is NAGVMQNPRHLVRRRGQEARLRCSPMKGHSHVYWYRQLPEEGLKFMVYLQKENIIDESGMPKERFSAEFPKEGPSILRIQQVVRGDSAAYFCASSPPSGTGGSQPQHFGDGTRLSIL.

This chain connects TRBV4-3 to TRBJ1-1; D not certain. CDR3 length: 16 amino acids. CDR1 and CDR2 (germline): LGHNA, YSLEER. Trimming removed 1 base at V and 1 base at J, with 13 bases between. CDR3 coding DNA: TGCGCCAGCAGCCAAGGGTACCTGCTAGAGAACACTGAAGCTTTCTTT. Translation gives CASSQGYLLENTEAFF.

The chain recombines TRBV30 with TRBJ1-5; 8 bases align to TRBD1. This CDR3 has 13 residues. Germline lookup yields CDR1 GTSNPN and CDR2 SVGIG (reference sequence). The V gene end was trimmed by 5 bases and the J gene end by 6 bases; junction bases not matched to a gene: 6. The CDR3 DNA reads TGTGCCTGGGCGACAGGGGTTCGTCAGCCCCAGCATTTT. It translates to CAWATGVRQPQHF.

V gene TRBV27 combines with J gene TRBJ1-2; D is perhaps TRBD1 (5 bases). The CDR3 covers 16 residues. The V gene's germline CDR1 is MNHEY and CDR2 SMNVEV (reference sequence). V lost 0 bases, J lost 6 bases, and 17 bases lay in between. Written as DNA, the CDR3 is TGTGCCAGCAGTTTATCACCCGGGAGGGGAGGGCATGGCTACACCTTC. Translation gives CASSLSPGRGGHGYTF.

The V call is TRBV6-2 or TRBV6-3, the J call TRBJ2-1; 8 bases align to TRBD1. CDR3 length: 20 amino acids. With 0 bases clipped from V and 0 bases from J, the junction kept 13 bases outside the gene matches. Germline lookup yields CDR1 MNHEY and CDR2 SVGEGT. CDR3 DNA: TGTGCCAGCAGTTACTCGCGAGGCAGGGGGCGTGCCCGCTCCTACAATGAGCAGTTCTTC. Protein: CASSYSRGRGRARSYNEQFF.

The chain carries TRBV4-3 and TRBJ1-1; D not certain. V was pared by 0 bases and J by 8 bases, with 10 bases between. Germline values: CDR1 LGHNA, CDR2 YSLEER. The CDR3 contains 13 residues. The CDR3 sequence is CASSQDLRGEAFF. The CDR3 DNA is TGCGCCAGCAGCCAAGACTTACGGGGAGAAGCTTTCTTT.

In DNA, the CDR3 is TGTGCCAGCAGCCAAGCGGACAGGGATGAAAAACTGTTTTTT. This translates into CASSQADRDEKLFF. V usage is TRBV3-1 (or the pseudogene TRBV3-2) and J usage is TRBJ1-4; TRBD1 aligns across 8 bases. The CDR3 consists of 14 residues. CDR1 and CDR2 (germline): LGHDT, YNNKEL (reference sequence). V lost 1 base to trimming and J lost 6 bases; unmatched junction nucleotides: 1.

The chain's CDR3 is CASSFQGNTIYF. The CDR3 DNA is TGTGCCAGCAGTTTCCAGGGAAACACCATATATTTT. The chain carries TRBV12-3 or TRBV12-4 and TRBJ1-3; no definite D call. V was pared by 3 bases and J by 4 bases, with 4 bases between. The CDR3 loop spans 12 amino acids.

This chain uses TRBV29-1 with TRBJ2-3, with D hard to call. The CDR3 has 12 amino acids. V was shortened by 7 bases and J by 6 bases, with 14 bases between the two germline ends. The germline V gene encodes CDR1 SQVTM and CDR2 ANQGSEA. The CDR3 coding sequence is TGCAGCGCTAAGAGAGGACCGGATACGCAGTATTTT. Its protein is CSAKRGPDTQYF.

The chain recombines TRBV5-1 with TRBJ2-1; 13 nucleotides align to TRBD2. The CDR3 has 14 residues. CDR1 SGHRS and CDR2 YFSETQ come from the germline V gene. V shed 4 bases, J shed 14 bases, and the junction held 9 bases outside the gene matches. The CDR3 DNA sequence: TGCGCCAGCAGCGCCTCCGGGACTAGCGGGGTTAAGTTCTTC. This translates into CASSASGTSGVKFF.

This clone turned up a few times. The chain couples TRBV11-2 to TRBJ1-1, with TRBD1 as a possible D gene (5 bases). The CDR3 is made up of 15 amino acids. CDR1 is SGHAT and CDR2 is FQNNGV in the germline V gene. V was shortened by 0 bases and J by 1 base, with 9 bases between the two germline ends. The CDR3: CASSLEPGQNTEAFF. The CDR3, as DNA: TGTGCCAGCAGCTTAGAACCCGGACAGAACACTGAAGCTTTCTTT.

This clone was seen only a few times. J is TRBJ2-7 and V is TRBV9; D tentatively fits TRBD1 or TRBD2 (5 bases each). This CDR3 comprises 14 residues. V was trimmed by 1 base and J by 12 bases, leaving 20 bases between them. Germline V lookup: CDR1 SGDLS, CDR2 YYNGEE. Here the CDR3 reads CASSVPEGLTVPYF. In DNA form, the CDR3 reads TGTGCCAGCAGCGTACCCGAGGGGCTTACCGTTCCGTACTTC. The variable domain in full, completed from reference TRBV9 and TRBJ2-7, reads DSGVTQTPKHLITATGQRVTLRCSPRSGDLSVYWYQQSLDQGLQFLIQYYNGEERAKGNILERFSAQQFPDLHSELNLSSLELGDSALYFCASSVPEGLTVPYFGPGTRLTVT.

The rearrangement uses TRBV11-3 and TRBJ1-1; tentatively, D is TRBD1 (5 bases). The germline V gene has CDR1 SGHNT and CDR2 YENEEA. V lost 2 bases and J 3 bases, leaving 7 bases between the germline ends. This CDR3 contains 13 residues. The DNA of the CDR3 is TGTGCCAGCAGCTTACAGGGCGACACTGAAGCTTTCTTT. Protein sequence: CASSLQGDTEAFF.